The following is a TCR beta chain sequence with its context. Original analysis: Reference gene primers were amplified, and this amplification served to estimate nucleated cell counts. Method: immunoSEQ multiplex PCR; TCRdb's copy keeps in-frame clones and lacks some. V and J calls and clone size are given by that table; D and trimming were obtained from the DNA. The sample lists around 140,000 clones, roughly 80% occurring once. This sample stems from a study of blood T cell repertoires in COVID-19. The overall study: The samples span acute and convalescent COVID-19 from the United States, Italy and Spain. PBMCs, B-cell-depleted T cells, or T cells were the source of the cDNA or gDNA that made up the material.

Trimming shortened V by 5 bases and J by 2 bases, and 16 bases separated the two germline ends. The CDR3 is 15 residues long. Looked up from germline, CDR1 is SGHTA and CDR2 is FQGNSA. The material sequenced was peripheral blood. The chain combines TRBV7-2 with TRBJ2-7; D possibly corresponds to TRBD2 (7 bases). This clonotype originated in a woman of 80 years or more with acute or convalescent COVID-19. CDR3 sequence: CASSPQGGGTYEQYF. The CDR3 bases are TGTGCCAGCAGCCCCCAGGGAGGGGGGACCTACGAGCAGTACTTC. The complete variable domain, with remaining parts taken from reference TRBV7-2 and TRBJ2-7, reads GAGVSQSPSNKVTEKGKDVELRCDPISGHTALYWYRQSLGQGLEFLIYFQGNSAPDKSGLPSDRFSAERTGGSVSTLTIQRTQQEDSAVYLCASSPQGGGTYEQYFGPGTRLTVT.